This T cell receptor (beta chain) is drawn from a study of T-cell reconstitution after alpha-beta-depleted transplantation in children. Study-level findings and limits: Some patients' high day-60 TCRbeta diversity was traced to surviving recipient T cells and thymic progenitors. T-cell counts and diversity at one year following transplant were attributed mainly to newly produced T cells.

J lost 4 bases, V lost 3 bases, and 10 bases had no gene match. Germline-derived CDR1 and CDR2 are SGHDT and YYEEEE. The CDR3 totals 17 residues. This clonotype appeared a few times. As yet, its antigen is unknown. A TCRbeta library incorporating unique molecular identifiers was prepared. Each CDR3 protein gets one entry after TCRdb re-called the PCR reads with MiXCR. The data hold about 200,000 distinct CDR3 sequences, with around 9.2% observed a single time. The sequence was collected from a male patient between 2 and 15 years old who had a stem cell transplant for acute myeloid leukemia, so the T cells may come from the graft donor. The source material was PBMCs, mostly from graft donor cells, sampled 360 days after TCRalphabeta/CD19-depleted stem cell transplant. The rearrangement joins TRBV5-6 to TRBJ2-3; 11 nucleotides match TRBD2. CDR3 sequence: CASSSSGLAGGPDTQYF. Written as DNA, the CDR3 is TGTGCCAGCAGCTCGTCCGGGCTAGCGGGAGGACCAGATACGCAGTATTTT.